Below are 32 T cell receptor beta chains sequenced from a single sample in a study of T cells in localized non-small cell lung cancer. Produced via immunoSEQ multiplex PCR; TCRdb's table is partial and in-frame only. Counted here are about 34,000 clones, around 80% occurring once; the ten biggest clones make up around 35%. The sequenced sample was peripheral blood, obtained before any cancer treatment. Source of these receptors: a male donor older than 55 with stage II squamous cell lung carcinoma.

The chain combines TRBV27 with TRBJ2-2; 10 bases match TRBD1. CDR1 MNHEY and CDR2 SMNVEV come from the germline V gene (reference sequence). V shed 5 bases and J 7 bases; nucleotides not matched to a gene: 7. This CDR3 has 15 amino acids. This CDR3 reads CASSVDRGRGGELFF. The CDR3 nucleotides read TGTGCCAGCAGTGTTGACAGGGGGCGCGGCGGGGAGCTGTTTTTT.

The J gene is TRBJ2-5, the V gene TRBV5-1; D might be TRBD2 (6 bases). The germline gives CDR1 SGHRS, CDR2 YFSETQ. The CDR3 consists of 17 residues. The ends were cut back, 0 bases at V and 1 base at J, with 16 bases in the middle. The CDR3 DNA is TGCGCCAGCAGCTTGGGCGGCCGGGGGTCCCTCCAAGAGACCCAGTACTTC. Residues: CASSLGGRGSLQETQYF.

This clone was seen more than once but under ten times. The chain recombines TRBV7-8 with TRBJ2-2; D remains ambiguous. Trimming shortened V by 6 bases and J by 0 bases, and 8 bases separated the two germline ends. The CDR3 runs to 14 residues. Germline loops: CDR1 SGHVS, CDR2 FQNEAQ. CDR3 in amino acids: CASSVDPNTGELFF. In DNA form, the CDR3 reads TGTGCCAGCAGTGTCGACCCGAACACCGGGGAGCTGTTTTTT.

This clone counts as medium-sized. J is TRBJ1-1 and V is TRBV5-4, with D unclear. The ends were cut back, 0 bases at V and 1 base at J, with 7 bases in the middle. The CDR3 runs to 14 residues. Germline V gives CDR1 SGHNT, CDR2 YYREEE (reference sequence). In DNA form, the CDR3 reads TGTGCCAGCAGCTTGGGGTGGGGGAACACTGAAGCTTTCTTT. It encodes CASSLGWGNTEAFF. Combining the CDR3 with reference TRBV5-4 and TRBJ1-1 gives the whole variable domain ETGVTQSPTHLIKTRGQQVTLRCSSQSGHNTVSWYQQALGQGPQFIFQYYREEENGRGNFPPRFSGLQFPNYSSELNVNALELDDSALYLCASSLGWGNTEAFFGQGTRLTVV.

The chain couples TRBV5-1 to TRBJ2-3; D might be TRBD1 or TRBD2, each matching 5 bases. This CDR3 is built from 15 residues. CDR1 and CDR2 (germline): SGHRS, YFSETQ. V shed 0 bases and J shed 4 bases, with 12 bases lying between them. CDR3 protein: CASSLGLVGADTQYF. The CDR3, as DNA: TGCGCCAGCAGCTTGGGTCTGGTGGGGGCAGATACGCAGTATTTT.

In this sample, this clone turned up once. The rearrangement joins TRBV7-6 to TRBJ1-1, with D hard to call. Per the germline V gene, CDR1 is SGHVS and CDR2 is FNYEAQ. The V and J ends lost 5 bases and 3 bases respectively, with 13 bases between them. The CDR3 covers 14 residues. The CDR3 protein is CASSPSRRDTEAFF. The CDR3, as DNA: TGTGCCAGCAGCCCGAGTCGTCGGGACACTGAAGCTTTCTTT. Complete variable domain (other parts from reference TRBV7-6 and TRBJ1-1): GAGVSQSPRYKVTKRGQDVALRCDPISGHVSLYWYRQALGQGPEFLTYFNYEAQQDKSGLPNDRFSAERPEGSISTLTIQRTEQRDSAMYRCASSPSRRDTEAFFGQGTRLTVV.

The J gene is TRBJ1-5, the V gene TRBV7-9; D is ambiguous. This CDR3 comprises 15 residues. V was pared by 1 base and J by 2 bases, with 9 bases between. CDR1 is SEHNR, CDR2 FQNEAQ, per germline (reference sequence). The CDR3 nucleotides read TGTGCCAGCAGCTTAGGGGGAATGGGCAATCAGCCCCAGCATTTT. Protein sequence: CASSLGGMGNQPQHF.

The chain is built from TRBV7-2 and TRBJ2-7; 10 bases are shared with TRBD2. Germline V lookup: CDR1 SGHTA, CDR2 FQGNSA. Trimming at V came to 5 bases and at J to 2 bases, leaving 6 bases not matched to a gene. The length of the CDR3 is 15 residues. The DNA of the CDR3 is TGTGCCAGCAGCCCCCGGACTAGCGGAACCTACGAGCAGTACTTC. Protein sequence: CASSPRTSGTYEQYF.

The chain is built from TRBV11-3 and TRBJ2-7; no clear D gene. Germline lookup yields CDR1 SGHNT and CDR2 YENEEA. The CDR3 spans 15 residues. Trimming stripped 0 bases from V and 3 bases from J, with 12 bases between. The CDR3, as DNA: TGTGCCAGCAGCTTAGAGGCAGGACCCAGCTACGAGCAGTACTTC. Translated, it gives CASSLEAGPSYEQYF. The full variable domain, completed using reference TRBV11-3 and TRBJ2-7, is EAGVVQSPRYKIIEKKQPVAFWCNPISGHNTLYWYLQNLGQGPELLIRYENEEAVDDSQLPKDRFSAERLKGVDSTLKIQPAELGDSAVYLCASSLEAGPSYEQYFGPGTRLTVT.

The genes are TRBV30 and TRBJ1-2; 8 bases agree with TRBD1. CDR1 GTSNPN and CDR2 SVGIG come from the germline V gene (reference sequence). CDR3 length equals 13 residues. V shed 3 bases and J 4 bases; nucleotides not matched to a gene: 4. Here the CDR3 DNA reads TGTGCCTGGAGGACAGGGGATAGCTATGGCTACACCTTC. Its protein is CAWRTGDSYGYTF.

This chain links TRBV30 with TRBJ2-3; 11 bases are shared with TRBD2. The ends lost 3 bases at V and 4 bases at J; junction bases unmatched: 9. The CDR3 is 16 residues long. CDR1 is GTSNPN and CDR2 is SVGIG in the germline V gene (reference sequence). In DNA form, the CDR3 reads TGTGCCTGGAGCTTACGGCTAGCGGGAGGATCAGATACGCAGTATTTT. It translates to CAWSLRLAGGSDTQYF.

CDR3 coding DNA: TGTGCCAGCAGCTCTAAGTGGGGTTCCGGAACTAGCTCTGACAATGAGCAGTTCTTC. Its protein product is CASSSKWGSGTSSDNEQFF. The rearrangement links TRBV4-2 to TRBJ2-1; D might be TRBD2 (6 bases). CDR1 is LGHNA, CDR2 YNFKEQ, per germline. The CDR3 is made up of 19 amino acids. V was shortened by 5 bases and J by 5 bases, with 28 bases between the two germline ends.

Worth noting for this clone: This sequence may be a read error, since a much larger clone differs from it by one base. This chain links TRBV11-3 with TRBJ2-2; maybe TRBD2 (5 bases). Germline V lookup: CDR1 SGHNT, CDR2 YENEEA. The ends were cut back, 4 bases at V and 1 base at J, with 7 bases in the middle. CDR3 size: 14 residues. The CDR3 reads CASSWAGNTGELFF. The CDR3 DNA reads TGTGCCAGCAGCTGGGCGGGGAACACCGGGGAGCTGTTTTTT.

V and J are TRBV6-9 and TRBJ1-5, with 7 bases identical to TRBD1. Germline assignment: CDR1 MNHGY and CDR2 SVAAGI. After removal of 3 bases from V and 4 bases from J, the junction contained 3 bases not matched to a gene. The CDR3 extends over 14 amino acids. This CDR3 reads CASSYAGGNQPQHF. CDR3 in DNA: TGTGCCAGCAGTTACGCAGGGGGGAATCAGCCCCAGCATTTT.

The CDR3 DNA reads TGTGCCAGCAGCCGCGTGGAAGGGACTGAAGCTTTCTTT. Translation gives CASSRVEGTEAFF. The rearrangement uses TRBV5-6 and TRBJ1-1; D not certain. Trimming stripped 4 bases from V and 5 bases from J, with 12 bases between. CDR3 length equals 13 residues. Germline V gives CDR1 SGHDT, CDR2 YYEEEE.

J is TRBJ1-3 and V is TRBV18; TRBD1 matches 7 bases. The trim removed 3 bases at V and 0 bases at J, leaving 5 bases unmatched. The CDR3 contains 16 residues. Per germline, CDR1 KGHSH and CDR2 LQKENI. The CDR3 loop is CASSPTGTLSGNTIYF. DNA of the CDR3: TGTGCCAGCTCACCGACAGGGACCCTCTCTGGAAACACCATATATTTT.

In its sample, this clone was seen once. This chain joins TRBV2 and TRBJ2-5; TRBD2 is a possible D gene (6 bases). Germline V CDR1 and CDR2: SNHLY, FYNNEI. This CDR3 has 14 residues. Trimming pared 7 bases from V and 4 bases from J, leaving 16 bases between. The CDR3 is CASITGTWGETQYF. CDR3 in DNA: TGTGCCAGCATCACGGGGACTTGGGGAGAGACCCAGTACTTC.

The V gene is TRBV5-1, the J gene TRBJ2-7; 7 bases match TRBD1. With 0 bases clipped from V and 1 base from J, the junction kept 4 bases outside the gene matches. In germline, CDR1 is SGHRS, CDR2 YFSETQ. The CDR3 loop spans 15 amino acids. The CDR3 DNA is TGCGCCAGCAGCTTGGAACAGGGGAGTTCCTACGAGCAGTACTTC. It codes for CASSLEQGSSYEQYF.

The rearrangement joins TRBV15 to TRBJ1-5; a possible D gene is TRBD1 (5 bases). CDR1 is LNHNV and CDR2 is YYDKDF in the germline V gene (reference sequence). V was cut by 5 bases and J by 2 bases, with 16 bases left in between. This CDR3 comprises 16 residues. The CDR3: CATSPVGRRGNQPQHF. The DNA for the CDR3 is TGTGCCACCAGCCCTGTGGGACGGAGGGGCAATCAGCCCCAGCATTTT.

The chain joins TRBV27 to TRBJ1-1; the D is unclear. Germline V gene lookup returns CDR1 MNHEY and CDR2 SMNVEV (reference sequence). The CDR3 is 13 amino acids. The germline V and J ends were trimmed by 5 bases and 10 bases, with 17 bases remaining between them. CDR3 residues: CASSAFRVTGAFF. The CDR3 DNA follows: TGTGCCAGCAGTGCCTTCCGGGTCACGGGAGCTTTCTTT.

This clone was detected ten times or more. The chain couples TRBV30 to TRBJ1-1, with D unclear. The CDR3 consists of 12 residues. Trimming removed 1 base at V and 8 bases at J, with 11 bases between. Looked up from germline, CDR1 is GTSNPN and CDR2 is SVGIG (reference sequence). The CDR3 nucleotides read TGTGCCTGGAGTGGAGAGAAGATGGAAGCTTTCTTT. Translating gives CAWSGEKMEAFF.

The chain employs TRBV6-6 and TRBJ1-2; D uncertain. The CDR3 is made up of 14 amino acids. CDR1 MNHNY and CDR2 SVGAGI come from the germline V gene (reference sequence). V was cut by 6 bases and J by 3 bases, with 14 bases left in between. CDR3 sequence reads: CASSWGGGYYGYTF. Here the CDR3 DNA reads TGTGCCAGCAGCTGGGGTGGCGGGTACTATGGCTACACCTTC.

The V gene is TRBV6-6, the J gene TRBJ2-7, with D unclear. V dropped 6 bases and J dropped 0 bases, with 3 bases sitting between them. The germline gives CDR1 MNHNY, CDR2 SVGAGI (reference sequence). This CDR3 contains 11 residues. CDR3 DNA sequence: TGTGCCAGCAGGTCCTCCTACGAGCAGTACTTC. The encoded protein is CASRSSYEQYF.

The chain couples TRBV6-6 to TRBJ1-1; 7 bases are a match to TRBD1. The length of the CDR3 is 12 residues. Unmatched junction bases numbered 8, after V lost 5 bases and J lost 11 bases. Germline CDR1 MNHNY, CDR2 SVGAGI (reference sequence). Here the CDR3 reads CASSLQGLRAFF. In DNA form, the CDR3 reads TGTGCCAGCAGTCTACAGGGGTTACGGGCTTTCTTT.

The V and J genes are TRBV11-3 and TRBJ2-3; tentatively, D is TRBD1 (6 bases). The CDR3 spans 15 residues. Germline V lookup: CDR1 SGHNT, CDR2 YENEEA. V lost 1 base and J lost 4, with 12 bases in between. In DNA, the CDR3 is TGTGCCAGCAGCTTAGGGACAGCCAATCCAGATACGCAGTATTTT. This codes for CASSLGTANPDTQYF.

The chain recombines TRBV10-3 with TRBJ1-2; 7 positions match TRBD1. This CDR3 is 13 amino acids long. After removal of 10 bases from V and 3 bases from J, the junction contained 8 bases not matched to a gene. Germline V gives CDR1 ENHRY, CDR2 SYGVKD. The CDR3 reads CASSPQGDYGYTF. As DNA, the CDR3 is TGTGCCAGCAGCCCGCAGGGGGACTATGGCTACACCTTC.

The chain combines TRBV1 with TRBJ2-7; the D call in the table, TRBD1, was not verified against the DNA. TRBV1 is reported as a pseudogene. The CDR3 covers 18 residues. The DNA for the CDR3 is TGCACCAGCAGCCAAGATCCCTATTGGAGGGGGCGATCCTACGAGCAGTACTTC. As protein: CTSSQDPYWRGRSYEQYF.

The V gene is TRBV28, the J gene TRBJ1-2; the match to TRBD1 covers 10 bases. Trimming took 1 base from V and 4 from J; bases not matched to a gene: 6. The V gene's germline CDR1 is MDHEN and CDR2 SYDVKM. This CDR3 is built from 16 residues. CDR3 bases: TGTGCCAGCAGTTTATTTAGGACAGGGGGTTCCTATGGCTACACCTTC. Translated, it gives CASSLFRTGGSYGYTF.

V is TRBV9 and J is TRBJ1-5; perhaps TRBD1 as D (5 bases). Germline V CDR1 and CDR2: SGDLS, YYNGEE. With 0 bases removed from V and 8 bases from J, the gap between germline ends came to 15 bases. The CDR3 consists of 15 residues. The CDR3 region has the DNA TGTGCCAGCAGCGTAGACCCCGACCCCAGGGAGCCCCAGCATTTT. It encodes CASSVDPDPREPQHF.

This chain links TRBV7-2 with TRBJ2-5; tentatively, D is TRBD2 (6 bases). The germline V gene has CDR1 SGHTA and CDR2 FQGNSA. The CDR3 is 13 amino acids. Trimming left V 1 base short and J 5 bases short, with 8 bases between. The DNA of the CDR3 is TGTGCCAGCAGCTTAGGGGGGAGGGAGACCCAGTACTTC. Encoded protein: CASSLGGRETQYF.

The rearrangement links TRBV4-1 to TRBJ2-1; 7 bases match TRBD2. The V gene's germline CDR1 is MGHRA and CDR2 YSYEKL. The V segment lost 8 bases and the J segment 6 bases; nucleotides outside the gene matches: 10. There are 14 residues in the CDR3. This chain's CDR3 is CASRSYSGTNEQFF. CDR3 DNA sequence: TGCGCCAGCCGGAGTTACAGCGGGACCAATGAGCAGTTCTTC.

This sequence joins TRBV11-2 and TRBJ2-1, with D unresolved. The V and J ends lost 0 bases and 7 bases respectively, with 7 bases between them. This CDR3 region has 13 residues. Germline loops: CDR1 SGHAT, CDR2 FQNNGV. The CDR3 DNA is TGTGCCAGCAGCTTAGAGCAGTGGAATGAGCAGTTCTTC. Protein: CASSLEQWNEQFF.